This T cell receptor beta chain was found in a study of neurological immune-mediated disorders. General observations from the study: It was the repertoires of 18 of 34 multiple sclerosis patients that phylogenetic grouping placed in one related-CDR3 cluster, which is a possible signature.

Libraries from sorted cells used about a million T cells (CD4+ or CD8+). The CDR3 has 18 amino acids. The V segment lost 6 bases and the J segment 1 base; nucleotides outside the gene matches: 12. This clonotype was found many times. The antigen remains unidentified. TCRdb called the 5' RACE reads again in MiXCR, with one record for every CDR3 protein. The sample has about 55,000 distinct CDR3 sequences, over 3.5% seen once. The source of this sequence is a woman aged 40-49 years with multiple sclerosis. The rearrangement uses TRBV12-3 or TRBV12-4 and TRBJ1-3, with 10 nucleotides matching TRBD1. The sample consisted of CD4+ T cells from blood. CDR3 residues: CASSSPSGTGVSGNTIYF. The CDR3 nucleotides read TGTGCCAGCAGCTCCCCCTCCGGGACAGGGGTTTCTGGAAACACCATATATTTT.